The 28 T cell receptor beta chains presented below share a single source sample, sequenced in a study of T cell changes during pregnancy in multiple sclerosis. Sequencing was performed with immunoSEQ multiplex PCR; in TCRdb, only in-frame clones are kept and a portion is missing. The sample consists of 80,000 or so clones, approximately 93% of them appearing once. This sample comprised peripheral blood, obtained in the second trimester of pregnancy. Source of these receptors: a female donor in good health, enrolled as a control in a pregnancy study.

V and J are TRBV5-6 and TRBJ2-2; the D gene is possibly TRBD1 (5 bases). Trimming removed 0 bases at V and 7 bases at J, with 10 bases between. From germline, CDR1 is SGHDT and CDR2 YYEEEE. This CDR3 is built from 14 residues. CDR3 loop: CASSLAGALGELFF. CDR3 in DNA: TGTGCCAGCAGCTTGGCTGGGGCGCTCGGGGAGCTGTTTTTT.

The chain couples TRBV5-6 to TRBJ2-7, with 7 bases identical to TRBD1. This CDR3 comprises 15 residues. Germline V gives CDR1 SGHDT, CDR2 YYEEEE. V dropped 4 bases and J dropped 0; count of bases not matched to a gene: 7. CDR3 coding DNA: TGTGCCAGCAGCCGTACCGGGACAGTCTCCTACGAGCAGTACTTC. The encoded protein is CASSRTGTVSYEQYF.

This chain joins TRBV5-4 and TRBJ2-7, with D maybe TRBD2 (5 bases). V lost 2 bases to trimming and J lost 6 bases, with 12 bases between them. Germline CDR1 and CDR2: SGHNT and YYREEE (reference sequence). This CDR3 region has 13 residues. CDR3 loop: CASSFRSSGEQYF. CDR3 nucleotide sequence: TGTGCCAGCAGCTTTAGGTCCAGCGGCGAGCAGTACTTC.

This sequence joins TRBV5-1 and TRBJ2-1; 8 nucleotides line up with TRBD2. The V segment lost 4 bases and the J segment 6 bases; nucleotides outside the gene matches: 9. CDR1 and CDR2 (germline): SGHRS, YFSETQ. The CDR3 spans 15 residues. In DNA, the CDR3 is TGCGCCAGCAGCCGCTCTGGACTAGCCATCAATGAGCAGTTCTTC. Translating it yields CASSRSGLAINEQFF.

This clone has only a few counts. This chain's CDR3 is CASSLTLNTEAFF. CDR3 nucleotides: TGTGCCAGCAGCTTAACACTGAACACTGAAGCTTTCTTT. This sequence joins TRBV5-4 and TRBJ1-1; no reliable D call. Germline V gene sequence: CDR1 SGHNT, CDR2 YYREEE (reference sequence). Trimming took 2 bases from V and 0 from J, leaving 5 bases between them. CDR3 length: 13 residues.

The chain is built from TRBV2 and TRBJ2-3, with TRBD2 identical over 7 bases. Trimming took 7 bases from V and 0 from J; bases not matched to a gene: 4. The CDR3 length is 14 residues. From germline, CDR1 is SNHLY and CDR2 FYNNEI. CDR3 in DNA: TGTGCCAGCAAACTAGCGCTTAGCACAGATACGCAGTATTTT. It translates to CASKLALSTDTQYF.

V is TRBV28 and J is TRBJ2-7; TRBD2 matches at 7 bases. J gave up 0 bases and V 6 bases, and 5 bases lay outside the gene matches. Germline V gene data show CDR1 as MDHEN and CDR2 as SYDVKM. The CDR3 is 14 residues long. The CDR3 region has the DNA TGTGCCAGCAGCCGCGGGGGAAGCTCCTACGAGCAGTACTTC. This sequence encodes CASSRGGSSYEQYF.

V usage is TRBV19 and J usage is TRBJ1-5; D gene unclear. V lost 5 bases and J lost 5, with 13 bases in between. Per germline, CDR1 LNHDA and CDR2 SQIVND (reference sequence). This CDR3 has 14 amino acids. The CDR3 here is CASSSVGEDQPQHF. The CDR3 DNA reads as TGTGCCAGTAGTTCTGTCGGGGAAGATCAGCCCCAGCATTTT.

J is TRBJ2-1 and V is TRBV4-2; perhaps TRBD2 as D (6 bases). The germline V and J ends were trimmed by 1 base and 7 bases, with 17 bases remaining between them. This CDR3 has 16 amino acids. Germline loops: CDR1 LGHNA, CDR2 YNFKEQ. CDR3 DNA: TGTGCCAGCAGCCAAGTGGTAGCGGAGGCGGGGAATGAGCAGTTCTTC. Translation: CASSQVVAEAGNEQFF.

V gene TRBV9 combines with J gene TRBJ2-1, with D maybe TRBD2 (6 bases). The CDR3 is 15 amino acids. The germline V and J ends were trimmed by 0 bases and 9 bases, with 16 bases remaining between them. Per germline, CDR1 SGDLS and CDR2 YYNGEE. The CDR3: CASSVEGLELGEQFF. The DNA of the CDR3 is TGTGCCAGCAGCGTAGAGGGACTCGAGCTTGGTGAGCAGTTCTTC.

The chain links TRBV2 to TRBJ2-3; tentatively, D is TRBD1 (6 bases). Germline-derived CDR1 and CDR2 are SNHLY and FYNNEI. The V gene lost 6 bases and the J gene lost 6 bases, with 13 bases spanning the gap. The CDR3 runs to 13 residues. CDR3: CASRPRGGDTQYF. The CDR3 nucleotides are TGTGCCAGCAGACCCAGGGGTGGGGATACGCAGTATTTT.

This clone was picked up one time. This chain connects TRBV5-4 to TRBJ1-6, with 11 bases matching TRBD1. Trimming cost V 1 base and J 9 bases; bases outside gene matches: 3. The CDR3 is 15 amino acids. Looked up from germline, CDR1 is SGHNT and CDR2 is YYREEE (reference sequence). The CDR3 reads CASSLLGTGGSPLHF. The CDR3 nucleotides read TGTGCCAGCAGCTTGCTCGGGACAGGGGGTTCACCCCTCCACTTT. The full variable domain, in which reference TRBV5-4 and TRBJ1-6 provide the parts outside the CDR3, is ETGVTQSPTHLIKTRGQQVTLRCSSQSGHNTVSWYQQALGQGPQFIFQYYREEENGRGNFPPRFSGLQFPNYSSELNVNALELDDSALYLCASSLLGTGGSPLHFGNGTRLTVT.

Notes on this clone: Sequence at one end of the junction differs from germline and may be a read error. The V gene is TRBV10-2, the J gene TRBJ2-2; TRBD2 matches at 13 bases. From germline, CDR1 is WSHSY and CDR2 SAAADI. This CDR3 spans 17 amino acids. CDR3 in DNA: TGCGCCAGCAGTGAGATGACTAGCGGGAGGCAACACCGGGGAGCTGTTTTT. Encoded protein: CASSEMTSGRQHRGAVF.

A single count supports this clone. The rearrangement uses TRBV28 and TRBJ2-5, with 7 bases identical to TRBD1. CDR3 length equals 15 residues. Germline V lookup: CDR1 MDHEN, CDR2 SYDVKM. V gave up 4 bases and J gave up 5 bases; unmatched junction bases: 10. The chain's CDR3 is CASSSDREGEETQYF. CDR3 DNA: TGTGCCAGCAGTTCCGACAGGGAAGGCGAGGAGACCCAGTACTTC.

This chain uses TRBV27 with TRBJ1-6, with TRBD1 matching 10 bases. The ends lost 8 bases at V and 9 bases at J; junction bases unmatched: 7. Germline CDR1 MNHEY, CDR2 SMNVEV (reference sequence). CDR3 length equals 14 residues. The CDR3 loop reads CASGRDRGFSPLHF. The CDR3 nucleotides are TGTGCCAGCGGCCGGGACAGGGGTTTTTCACCCCTCCACTTT.

The rearrangement links TRBV11-2 to TRBJ2-1; D is possibly TRBD2 (6 bases). Germline V CDR1 and CDR2: SGHAT, FQNNGV. This CDR3 spans 18 amino acids. Trimming stripped 3 bases from V and 1 base from J, with 19 bases between. CDR3 region: CASSFPSRRSGSYNEQFF. The CDR3 DNA is TGTGCCAGCAGCTTCCCCAGCAGGAGAAGCGGGTCCTACAATGAGCAGTTCTTC.

The chain employs TRBV28 and TRBJ2-7, with a weak D call TRBD1 (7 bases). Germline CDR1 reads MDHEN; CDR2 reads SYDVKM. Trimming cost V 6 bases and J 2 bases, with 14 bases left between them. The CDR3 is made up of 14 amino acids. For the CDR3, the DNA is TGTGCCAGCAGGCCCCAGGGGGGTCCCTACGAGCAGTACTTC. It translates to CASRPQGGPYEQYF.

This clone was recorded a few times. This chain links TRBV28 with TRBJ1-4; D not certain. The CDR3 extends over 12 amino acids. The germline V and J ends were trimmed by 6 bases and 7 bases, with 9 bases remaining between them. The germline gives CDR1 MDHEN, CDR2 SYDVKM. In nucleotides, the CDR3 is TGTGCCAGCAGCCCATTGAGTGAAAAACTGTTTTTT. As protein: CASSPLSEKLFF.

The chain is built from TRBV27 and TRBJ2-3; D gene ambiguous. V was clipped by 8 bases and J by 8 bases, with 5 bases between them. Germline assignment: CDR1 MNHEY and CDR2 SMNVEV (reference sequence). CDR3 size: 9 residues. The CDR3 is CASLITQYF. Written as DNA, the CDR3 is TGTGCCAGCTTAATTACGCAGTATTTT.

V is TRBV10-3 and J is TRBJ2-4, with TRBD1 identical over 8 bases. The CDR3 extends over 15 amino acids. The V and J ends lost 3 bases and 8 bases, in that order; junction bases with no gene match: 9. The germline V gene encodes CDR1 ENHRY and CDR2 SYGVKD. This CDR3 reads CAISDLRDRGHIQYF. CDR3 nucleotides: TGTGCCATCAGTGACCTTCGAGACAGGGGTCACATTCAGTACTTC.

This CDR3 is CASSLPGTSVSYEQYF. In DNA form, the CDR3 reads TGTGCCAGCTCACTCCCGGGAACTAGCGTTTCCTACGAGCAGTACTTC. This chain links TRBV18 with TRBJ2-7, with 7 bases identical to TRBD2. The CDR3 sequence is 16 residues long. Losses at the gene ends were 4 bases for V and 1 base for J; bases not matched to a gene: 10. Germline V gene sequence: CDR1 KGHSH, CDR2 LQKENI.

This rearrangement joins TRBV4-1 to TRBJ2-7, with 10 bases that match TRBD1. V lost 6 bases and J lost 7; bases outside the gene matches: 9. CDR3 size: 14 residues. Germline V gene lookup returns CDR1 MGHRA and CDR2 YSYEKL. Written as DNA, the CDR3 is TGCGCCAGCAGGCGGACAGGGGGGGGTGGAGAGCAGTACTTC. It is translated as CASRRTGGGGEQYF.

This chain connects TRBV5-5 to TRBJ2-1, with D unresolved. The CDR3 consists of 11 residues. The V and J ends lost 6 bases and 4 bases respectively, with 5 bases between them. Germline lookup yields CDR1 SGHKS and CDR2 YYEKEE (reference sequence). The CDR3 nucleotides read TGTGCCAGCACCGCGTACAATGAGCAGTTCTTC. Amino acid sequence: CASTAYNEQFF.

The chain uses TRBV28 and TRBJ1-5; 9 bases match TRBD1. The CDR3 spans 15 residues. CDR1 is MDHEN and CDR2 is SYDVKM in the germline V gene. The trim removed 5 bases at V and 5 bases at J, leaving 7 bases unmatched. The CDR3 DNA reads TGTGCCAGCAGTAGTACAGGGGGCTTGCATCAGCCCCAGCATTTT. As protein: CASSSTGGLHQPQHF. The full variable domain, in which reference TRBV28 and TRBJ1-5 provide the parts outside the CDR3, is DVKVTQSSRYLVKRTGEKVFLECVQDMDHENMFWYRQDPGLGLRLIYFSYDVKMKEKGDIPEGYSVSREKKERFSLILESASTNQTSMYLCASSSTGGLHQPQHFGDGTRLSIL.

The gene calls are TRBV19 and TRBJ2-2; 10 bases map to TRBD2. CDR1 and CDR2 (germline): LNHDA, SQIVND (reference sequence). There are 18 residues in the CDR3. The V and J ends lost 3 bases and 4 bases, in that order; junction bases with no gene match: 11. The CDR3 reads CASSMDQASGSSTGELFF. In DNA form, the CDR3 reads TGTGCCAGTAGTATGGACCAGGCTAGCGGGAGCAGCACCGGGGAGCTGTTTTTT.

This chain connects TRBV13 to TRBJ2-7; 12 nucleotides match TRBD2. After removal of 8 bases from V and 3 bases from J, the junction contained 11 bases not matched to a gene. This CDR3 contains 16 residues. Looked up from germline, CDR1 is PRHDT and CDR2 is FYEKMQ (reference sequence). CDR3: CASPRPTSGRYYEQYF. The CDR3 coding sequence is TGTGCCAGCCCGCGCCCCACTAGCGGGAGGTACTACGAGCAGTACTTC. Drawing the rest from reference TRBV13 and TRBJ2-7, the complete variable domain is AAGVIQSPRHLIKEKRETATLKCYPIPRHDTVYWYQQGPGQDPQFLISFYEKMQSDKGSIPDRFSAQQFSDYHSELNMSSLELGDSALYFCASPRPTSGRYYEQYFGPGTRLTVT.

The V call is TRBV28, the J call TRBJ1-1; tentative D call: TRBD1 (5 bases). CDR3 size: 15 residues. CDR1 is MDHEN, CDR2 SYDVKM, per germline. The V gene lost 2 bases and the J gene lost 1 base, with 11 bases spanning the gap. The CDR3 sequence is CASSLSRVGNTEAFF. The CDR3 DNA reads TGTGCCAGCAGTTTAAGCAGGGTAGGGAACACTGAAGCTTTCTTT.

The rearrangement uses TRBV7-2 and TRBJ2-7, with D possibly matching TRBD1 (6 bases). Germline loops: CDR1 SGHTA, CDR2 FQGNSA. The CDR3 has 16 amino acids. V lost 1 base to trimming and J lost 3 bases, with 16 bases between them. The CDR3 loop is CASSLGSKTGNYEQYF. For the CDR3, the DNA is TGTGCCAGCAGCTTAGGGAGTAAGACAGGAAACTACGAGCAGTACTTC.